A selection of T cell receptor beta chains follows, all from one sample in a study of T cell repertoires in cytomegalovirus infection. For these TCRs, the target antigens are not known. TCRdb re-derived calls from the reads in MiXCR, one entry per CDR3 protein. The repertoire holds roughly 990,000 distinct CDR3 sequences, 31% seen once, with about an eighth in the top ten. The specimen comprised cultured CD8+ T cells from PBMCs, sampled from culture after CMV antigen stimulation. These receptors came from a human donor in good health (CMV status not recorded). Some clones in this sample may be carry-over from other donors' samples. Each CDR3 is given with its conserved first and last residue. Each record gives: CDR3 length, D gene, clone size, V gene, J gene, CDR3 DNA, CDR3 protein. A D gene is named only where the DNA matches it firmly. Rows may omit the clone size; those that give it use once, few, many or a size class.

17,TRBD2,-,TRBV5-4,TRBJ2-3,TGTGCCAGCAGCCCCAAAGGTGCGGGGGGTAGCACAGATACGCAGTATTTT,CASSPKGAGGSTDTQYF
13,TRBD1,many,TRBV7-8,TRBJ1-1,TGTGCCAGCAGCGCCAGGGGGCCCACTGAAGCTTTCTTT,CASSARGPTEAFF
14,-,-,TRBV5-1,TRBJ1-1,TGCGCCAGCAGCTTGGGCCAGGCAGGGTCTGAAGCTTTCTTT,CASSLGQAGSEAFF
12,-,-,TRBV2,TRBJ1-1,TGTGCCAGCACCGAAAGGGGCACTGAAGCTTTCTTT,CASTERGTEAFF
13,-,-,TRBV10-3,TRBJ1-2,TGTGCCATCAGTGACGGGACGGACTTTGGCTACACCTTC,CAISDGTDFGYTF
16,-,-,TRBV4-1,TRBJ2-3,TGCGCCAGCAGCCAAGTTCTCAGACTGTCTGCAGATACGCAGTATTTT,CASSQVLRLSADTQYF
20,-,few,TRBV7-6,TRBJ1-3,TGTGCCAGCAGTCACGGGTCACAAACAGGGATGGCGTTCTCTGGAAACACCATATATTTT,CASSHGSQTGMAFSGNTIYF
13,-,-,TRBV12-3/TRBV12-4,TRBJ1-2,TGTGCCAGCAGTTCGGGGGCTCTGGATGGCTACACCTTC,CASSSGALDGYTF
12,-,few,TRBV18,TRBJ2-1,TGTGCCAGCTCACCTCCAGACAATGAGCAGTTCTTC,CASSPPDNEQFF
22,TRBD2,few,TRBV6-2/TRBV6-3,TRBJ2-1,TGTGCCAGCAGTTACTCGAGGACCAACCCCAGCGGGGGACAAGGGGCCTACAATGAGCAGTTCTTC,CASSYSRTNPSGGQGAYNEQFF
15,-,few,TRBV10-3,TRBJ2-2,TGTGCCATCAGTGAGCCTAGTACAGTCACCGGGGAGCTGTTTTTT,CAISEPSTVTGELFF
15,TRBD1,many,TRBV5-1,TRBJ2-5,TGCGCCAGCAGCTTGGCGGGGACAGGGATAAAGACCCAGTACTTC,CASSLAGTGIKTQYF
15,-,few,TRBV6-1,TRBJ2-6,TGTGCCAGCAGGGGGCTAGAGTATGGGGCCAACGTCCTGACTTTC,CASRGLEYGANVLTF
17,-,few,TRBV7-9,TRBJ2-1,TGTGCCAGCAGCTTAGTTGACCGGTCCCACTCCTACAATGAGCAGTTCTTC,CASSLVDRSHSYNEQFF
15,-,many,TRBV7-8,TRBJ2-7,TGTGCCAGCAGCTTAGGGTCAGGCAACGGGCGCGAGCAGTACTTC,CASSLGSGNGREQYF
15,-,-,TRBV12-3/TRBV12-4,TRBJ1-4,TGTGCCAGCAGGCAAGGGACGGAGGGTAGGGGAAAACTGTTTTTT,CASRQGTEGRGKLFF
16,-,few,TRBV6-2/TRBV6-3,TRBJ2-5,TGTGCCAGCAGTTCGTCAGGGGCCGGGGTACAAGAGACCCAGTACTTC,CASSSSGAGVQETQYF
14,-,few,TRBV12-3/TRBV12-4,TRBJ2-2,TGTGCCAGCATCTCAGACGGGAACACCGGGGAGCTGTTTTTT,CASISDGNTGELFF
18,TRBD1,-,TRBV19,TRBJ2-1,TGTGCCAGTAGTGTCGCTCCCTCCGGGACAGTCGCCTTGGATGAGCAGTTCTTC,CASSVAPSGTVALDEQFF
17,-,many,TRBV7-2,TRBJ2-5,TGTGCCAGCAGCTCCCCGAACGACAGCCCTATCCAAGAGACCCAGTACTTC,CASSSPNDSPIQETQYF
14,-,many,TRBV27,TRBJ1-5,TGTGCCAGCAGTTTATCAGGGATTAATCAGCCCCAGCATTTT,CASSLSGINQPQHF
17,-,many,TRBV6-1,TRBJ2-3,TGTGCCAGTATTATTTGGCAGACCCGCGTCTTGACAGATACGCAGTATTTT,CASIIWQTRVLTDTQYF
14,-,few,TRBV7-6,TRBJ1-1,TGTGCCAGCAGCTTACCCGGACAGAACACTGAAGCTTTCTTT,CASSLPGQNTEAFF
11,-,-,TRBV9,TRBJ1-3,TGTGCCAGCAGCGTATCCAACACCATATATTTT,CASSVSNTIYF
13,TRBD1,few,TRBV7-9,TRBJ2-5,TGTGCCAGCAGCGGAGACAGGGAAGAGACCCAGTACTTC,CASSGDREETQYF
14,-,few,TRBV12-3/TRBV12-4,TRBJ1-4,TGTGCCAGCACCCCGGGCGACGCTAATGAAAAACTGTTTTTT,CASTPGDANEKLFF
15,TRBD1,-,TRBV10-3,TRBJ1-5,TGTGCCATCAGCCCCGCCGGGGACAGAAATCAGCCCCAGCATTTT,CAISPAGDRNQPQHF
15,TRBD1,-,TRBV20-1,TRBJ2-2,TGCAGTGCTATGCAACCGGACAGGGCTGCCGGGGAGCTGTTTTTT,CSAMQPDRAAGELFF
16,TRBD1,-,TRBV7-8,TRBJ1-2,TGTGCCAGCAGCTTAGGGGGACAGGGATCCTATTATGGCTACACCTTC,CASSLGGQGSYYGYTF
15,-,many,TRBV7-6,TRBJ1-1,TGTGCCAGCAGCTCCTCTACAGGGTTGAACACTGAAGCTTTCTTT,CASSSSTGLNTEAFF
16,-,-,TRBV11-2,TRBJ1-6,TGTGCCAACAGCTTAGCTGGACCTCGGACTAATTCACCCCTCCACTTT,CANSLAGPRTNSPLHF
14,-,-,TRBV7-9,TRBJ1-6,TGTGCCAGCAGCCTCGGGGAGTATAATTCACCCCTCCACTTT,CASSLGEYNSPLHF
17,TRBD1,many,TRBV7-6,TRBJ1-2,TGTGCCAGCAGCTACACGGGACAGGGGGTGATTAACTATGGCTACACCTTC,CASSYTGQGVINYGYTF
15,TRBD2,-,TRBV7-1,TRBJ2-1,TGTGTCAGCAGCTGGGATGCGGGGGGGCGCAATGAGCAGTTCTTC,CVSSWDAGGRNEQFF
13,-,-,TRBV19,TRBJ1-6,TGTGCCAGTAGTATTCGTGCGAATTCACCCCTCCACTTT,CASSIRANSPLHF
15,-,few,TRBV4-1,TRBJ2-5,TGCGCCAGCAGCCAATTCATCAGGGTAACCGAGACCCAGTACTTC,CASSQFIRVTETQYF
16,-,few,TRBV20-1,TRBJ2-6,TGCAGTGCTACCCCCCAGGGTCCCTCTGGGGCCAACGTCCTGACTTTC,CSATPQGPSGANVLTF
13,-,-,TRBV7-9,TRBJ2-3,TGTGCCAGCAGCTCCGATTTCACAGATACGCAGTATTTT,CASSSDFTDTQYF
18,-,-,TRBV15,TRBJ2-4,TGTGCCACCAGCAGAGATAGGGGCAGAGTATTAGCCAAAAACATTCAGTACTTC,CATSRDRGRVLAKNIQYF
15,-,-,TRBV6-2/TRBV6-3,TRBJ2-2,TGTGCCAGCATCGCGTCCGAGGGAAGCACCGGGGAGCTGTTTTTT,CASIASEGSTGELFF
16,TRBD1,-,TRBV19,TRBJ1-5,TGTGCCAGTAGTATAGGCCGACAGGGGCACAATCAGCCCCAGCATTTT,CASSIGRQGHNQPQHF
14,-,few,TRBV12-3/TRBV12-4,TRBJ2-5,TGTGCCAGCAGCGGGACCGTCATACAAGAGACCCAGTACTTC,CASSGTVIQETQYF
14,TRBD1,few,TRBV19,TRBJ2-7,TGTGCCAGTACCATGGGACAGGGAGACTACGAGCAGTACTTC,CASTMGQGDYEQYF